This T cell receptor (beta chain) was sequenced during a study of identifying expanded T cells in peripheral blood. V was shortened by 5 bases and J by 0 bases, with 9 bases between the two germline ends. The CDR3 has 14 amino acids. Germline CDR1 is SGHTA and CDR2 is FQGNSA. Clones were read by immunoSEQ multiplex PCR, and TCRdb kept only the in-frame ones, dropping some. The top ten clones hold 15% to 20% of a sample with 90,000 to 120,000 clones, 80% to 90% of them seen once. Source material: blood. The TCR originated in a person between 18 and 75 years old in good health. The chain joins TRBV7-2 to TRBJ2-3; weak D call: TRBD2 (5 bases). The CDR3 loop reads CASSLEDSTDTQYF. CDR3 in DNA: TGTGCCAGCAGCCTGGAGGACAGCACAGATACGCAGTATTTT.